This T cell receptor (beta chain) was captured in a study of shared clonotypes between healthy human individuals. CDR1 and CDR2 from the germline V gene are SGHNT and YYREEE (reference sequence). Trimming stripped 2 bases from V and 5 bases from J, with 5 bases between. CDR3 length: 12 residues. Study-wide results and caveats: Clonotype sharing among donors, it was expected, would be affected by sequencing depth.

In its sample, this clone was seen once. Its antigen is currently unknown. Using immunoSEQ multiplex PCR, the repertoire was profiled, and TCRdb retains in-frame clones only, with some absent. The data hold roughly 720,000 clones, with about 90% observed a single time. The receptor's source is a man in his late teens or twenties in good health. Some clones in this sample may be carry-over from other donors' samples. The chain combines TRBV5-4 with TRBJ2-1; D is undetermined. The sequenced sample consisted of memory CD8+ T cells from PBMCs. Subset reported: CD45RO+ cells pooled with CCR7-negative TemRA cells. CDR3 DNA: TGTGCCAGCAGCTTCGACCACAATGAGCAGTTCTTC. It yields the protein CASSFDHNEQFF.